This TCR beta chain was captured by sequencing in a study of blood T cell repertoires in COVID-19. TCRdb's table, derived via immunoSEQ multiplex PCR, lists solely in-frame clones and lacks some. The profile covers some 56,000 clones, with around 88% appearing a single time and 20% to 25% taken by the ten largest. This CDR3 contains 15 residues. Trimming took off 4 bases at V and 5 bases at J, with 15 bases between the two ends. Germline-derived CDR1 and CDR2 are LNHDA and SQIVND (reference sequence). The specimen sequenced was peripheral blood. This TCR was recovered from a woman older than 75 with acute or convalescent COVID-19. The chain has TRBV19 and TRBJ1-5; TRBD1 is a possible D gene (5 bases). The CDR3 coding sequence is TGTGCCAGTAGTACACTCGGGGGGTATGATCAGCCCCAGCATTTT. Translating gives CASSTLGGYDQPQHF.